This T cell receptor (beta chain) is drawn from a study of T cell responses to AZD1222 COVID-19 vaccine. Study results and caveats: Only 6 or 7 AZD1222 recipients tested seropositive at baseline.

TCRdb's copy holds only in-frame clones and misses some; the assay was immunoSEQ multiplex PCR. This table has roughly 130,000 clones, 88% appearing once. As for this clone: Its antigen remains unidentified.

The TCR originated in an adult in good health. Specimen: peripheral blood, collected on day 0 of MenACWY control vaccination.

In nucleotides, the CDR3 is TGCGCCAGCAGTCCCGGGGCCGAGGACTTAAACACTGAAGCTTTCTTT. Amino acids: CASSPGAEDLNTEAFF. The chain couples TRBV23-1 to TRBJ1-1; a possible D gene is TRBD1 (5 bases). TRBV23-1 is flagged as an ORF with uncertain function. Trimming cost V 4 bases and J 2 bases, with 17 bases left between them. The CDR3 loop spans 16 amino acids.